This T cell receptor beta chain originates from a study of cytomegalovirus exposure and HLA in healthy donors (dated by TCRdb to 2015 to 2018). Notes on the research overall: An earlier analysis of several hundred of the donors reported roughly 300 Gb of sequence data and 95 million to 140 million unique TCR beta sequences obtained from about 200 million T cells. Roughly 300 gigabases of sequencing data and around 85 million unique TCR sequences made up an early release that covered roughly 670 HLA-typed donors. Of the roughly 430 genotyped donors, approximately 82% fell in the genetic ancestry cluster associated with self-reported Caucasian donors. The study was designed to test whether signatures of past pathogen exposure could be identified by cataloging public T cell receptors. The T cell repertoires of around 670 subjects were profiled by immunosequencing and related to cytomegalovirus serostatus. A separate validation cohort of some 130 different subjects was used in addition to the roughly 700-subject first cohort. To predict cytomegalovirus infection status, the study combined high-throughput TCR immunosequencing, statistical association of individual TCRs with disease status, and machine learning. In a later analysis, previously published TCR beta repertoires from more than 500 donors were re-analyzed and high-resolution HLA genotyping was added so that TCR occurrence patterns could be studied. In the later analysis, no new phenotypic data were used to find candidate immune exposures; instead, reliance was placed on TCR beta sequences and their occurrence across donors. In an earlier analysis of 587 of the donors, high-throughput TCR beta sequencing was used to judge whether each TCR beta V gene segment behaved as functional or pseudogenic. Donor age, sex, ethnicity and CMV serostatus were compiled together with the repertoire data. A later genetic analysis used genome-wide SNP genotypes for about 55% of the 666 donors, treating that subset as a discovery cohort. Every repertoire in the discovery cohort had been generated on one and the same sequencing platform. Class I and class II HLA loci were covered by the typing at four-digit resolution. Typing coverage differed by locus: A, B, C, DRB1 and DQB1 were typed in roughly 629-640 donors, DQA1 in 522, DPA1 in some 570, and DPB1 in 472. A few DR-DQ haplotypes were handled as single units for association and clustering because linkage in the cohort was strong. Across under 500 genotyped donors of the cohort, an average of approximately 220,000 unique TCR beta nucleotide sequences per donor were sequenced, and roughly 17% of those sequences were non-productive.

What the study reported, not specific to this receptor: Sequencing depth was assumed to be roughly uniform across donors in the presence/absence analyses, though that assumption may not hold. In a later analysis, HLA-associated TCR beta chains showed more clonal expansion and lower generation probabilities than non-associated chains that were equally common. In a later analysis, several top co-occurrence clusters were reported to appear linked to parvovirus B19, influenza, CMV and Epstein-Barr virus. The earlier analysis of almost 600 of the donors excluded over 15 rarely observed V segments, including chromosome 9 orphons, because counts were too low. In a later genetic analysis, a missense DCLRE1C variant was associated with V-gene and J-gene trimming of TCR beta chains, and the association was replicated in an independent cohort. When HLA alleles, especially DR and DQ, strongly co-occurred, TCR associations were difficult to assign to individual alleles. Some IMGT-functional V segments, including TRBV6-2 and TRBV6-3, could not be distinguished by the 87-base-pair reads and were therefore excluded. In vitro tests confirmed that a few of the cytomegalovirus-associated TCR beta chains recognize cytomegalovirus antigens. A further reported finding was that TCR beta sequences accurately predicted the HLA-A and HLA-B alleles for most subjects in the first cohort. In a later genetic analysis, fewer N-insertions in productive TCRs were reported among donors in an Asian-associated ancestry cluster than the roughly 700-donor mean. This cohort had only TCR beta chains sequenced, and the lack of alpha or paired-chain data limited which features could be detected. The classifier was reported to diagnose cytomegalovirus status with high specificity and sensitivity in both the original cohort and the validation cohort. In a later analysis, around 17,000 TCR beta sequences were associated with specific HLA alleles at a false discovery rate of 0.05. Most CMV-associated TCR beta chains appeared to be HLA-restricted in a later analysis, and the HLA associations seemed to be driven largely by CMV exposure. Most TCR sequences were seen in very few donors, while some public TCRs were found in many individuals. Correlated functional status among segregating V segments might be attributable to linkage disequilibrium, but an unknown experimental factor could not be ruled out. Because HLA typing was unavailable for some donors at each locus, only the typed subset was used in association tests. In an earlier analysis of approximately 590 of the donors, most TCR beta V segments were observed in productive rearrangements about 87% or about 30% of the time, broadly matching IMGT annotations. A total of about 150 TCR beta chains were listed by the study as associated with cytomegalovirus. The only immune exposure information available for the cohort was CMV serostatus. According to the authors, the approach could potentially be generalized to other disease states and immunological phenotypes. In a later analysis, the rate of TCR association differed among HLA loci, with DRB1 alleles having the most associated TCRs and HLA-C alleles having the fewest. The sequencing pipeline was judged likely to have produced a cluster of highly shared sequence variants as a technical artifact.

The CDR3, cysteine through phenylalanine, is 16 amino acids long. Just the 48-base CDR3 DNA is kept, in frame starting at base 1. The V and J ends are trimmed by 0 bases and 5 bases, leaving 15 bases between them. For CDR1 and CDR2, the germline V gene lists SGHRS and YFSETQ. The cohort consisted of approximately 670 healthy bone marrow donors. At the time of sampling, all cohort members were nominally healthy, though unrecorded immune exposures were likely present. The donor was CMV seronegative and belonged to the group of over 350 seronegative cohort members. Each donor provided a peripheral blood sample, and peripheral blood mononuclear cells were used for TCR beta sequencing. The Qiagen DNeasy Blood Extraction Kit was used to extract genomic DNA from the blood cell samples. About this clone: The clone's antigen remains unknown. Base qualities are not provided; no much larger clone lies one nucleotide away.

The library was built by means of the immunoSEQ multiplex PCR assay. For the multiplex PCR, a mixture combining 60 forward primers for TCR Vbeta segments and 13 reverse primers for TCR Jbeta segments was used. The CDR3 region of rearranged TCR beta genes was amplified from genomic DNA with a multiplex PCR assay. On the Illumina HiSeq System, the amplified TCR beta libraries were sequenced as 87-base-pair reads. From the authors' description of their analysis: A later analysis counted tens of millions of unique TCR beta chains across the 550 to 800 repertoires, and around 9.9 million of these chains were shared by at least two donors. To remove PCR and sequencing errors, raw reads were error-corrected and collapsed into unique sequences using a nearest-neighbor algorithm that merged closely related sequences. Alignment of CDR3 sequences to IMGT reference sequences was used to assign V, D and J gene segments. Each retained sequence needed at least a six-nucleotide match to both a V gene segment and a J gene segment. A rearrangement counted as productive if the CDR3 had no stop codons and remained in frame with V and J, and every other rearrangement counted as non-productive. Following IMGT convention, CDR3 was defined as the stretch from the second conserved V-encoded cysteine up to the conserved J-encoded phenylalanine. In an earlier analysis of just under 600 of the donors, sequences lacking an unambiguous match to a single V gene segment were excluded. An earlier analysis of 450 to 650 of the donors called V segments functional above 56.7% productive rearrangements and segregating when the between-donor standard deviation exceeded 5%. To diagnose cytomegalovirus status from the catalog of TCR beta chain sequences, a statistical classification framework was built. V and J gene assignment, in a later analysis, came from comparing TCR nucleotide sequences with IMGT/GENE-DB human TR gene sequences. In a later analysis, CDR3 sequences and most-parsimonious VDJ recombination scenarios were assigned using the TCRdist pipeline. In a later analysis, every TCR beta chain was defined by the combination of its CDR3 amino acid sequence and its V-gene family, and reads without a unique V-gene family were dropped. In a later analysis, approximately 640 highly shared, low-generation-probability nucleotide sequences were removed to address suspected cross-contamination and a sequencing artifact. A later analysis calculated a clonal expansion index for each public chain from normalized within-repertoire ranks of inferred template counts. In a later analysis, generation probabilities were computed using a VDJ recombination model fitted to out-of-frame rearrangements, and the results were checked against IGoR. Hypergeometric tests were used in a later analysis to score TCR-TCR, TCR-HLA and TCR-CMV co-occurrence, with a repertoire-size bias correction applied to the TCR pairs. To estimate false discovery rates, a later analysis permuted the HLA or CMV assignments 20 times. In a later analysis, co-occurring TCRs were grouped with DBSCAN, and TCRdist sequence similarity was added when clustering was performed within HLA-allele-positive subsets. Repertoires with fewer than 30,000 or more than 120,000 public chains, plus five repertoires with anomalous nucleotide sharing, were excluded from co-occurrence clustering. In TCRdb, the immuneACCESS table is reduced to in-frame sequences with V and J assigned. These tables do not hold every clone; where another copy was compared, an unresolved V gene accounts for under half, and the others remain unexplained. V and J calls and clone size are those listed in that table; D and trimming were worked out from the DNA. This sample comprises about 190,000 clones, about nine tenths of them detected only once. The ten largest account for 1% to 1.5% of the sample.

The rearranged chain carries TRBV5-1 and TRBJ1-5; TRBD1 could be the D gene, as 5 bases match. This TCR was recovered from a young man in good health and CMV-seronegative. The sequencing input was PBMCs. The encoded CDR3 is CASSLGLGGEYQPQHF. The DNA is TGCGCCAGCAGCTTGGGGTTGGGAGGGGAGTATCAGCCCCAGCATTTT. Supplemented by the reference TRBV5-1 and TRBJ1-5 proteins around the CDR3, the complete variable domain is KAGVTQTPRYLIKTRGQQVTLSCSPISGHRSVSWYQQTPGQGLQFLFEYFSETQRNKGNFPGRFSGRQFSNSRSEMNVSTLELGDSALYLCASSLGLGGEYQPQHFGDGTRLSIL.